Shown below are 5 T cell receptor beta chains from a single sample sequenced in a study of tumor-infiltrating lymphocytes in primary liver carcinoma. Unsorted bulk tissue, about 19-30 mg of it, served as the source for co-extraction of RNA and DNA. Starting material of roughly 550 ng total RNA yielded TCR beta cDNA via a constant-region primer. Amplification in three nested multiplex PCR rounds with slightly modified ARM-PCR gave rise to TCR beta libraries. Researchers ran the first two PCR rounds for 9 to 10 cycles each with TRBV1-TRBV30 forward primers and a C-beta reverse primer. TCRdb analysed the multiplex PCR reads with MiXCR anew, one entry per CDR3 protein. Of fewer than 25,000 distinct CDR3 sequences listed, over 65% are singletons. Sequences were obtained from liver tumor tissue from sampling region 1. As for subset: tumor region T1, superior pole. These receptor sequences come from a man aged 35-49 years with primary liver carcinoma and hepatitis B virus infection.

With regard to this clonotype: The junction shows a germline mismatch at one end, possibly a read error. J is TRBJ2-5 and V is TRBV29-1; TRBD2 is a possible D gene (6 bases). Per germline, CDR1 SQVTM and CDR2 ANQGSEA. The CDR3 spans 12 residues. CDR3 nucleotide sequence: TGTAGCGTTGATTCCGTAGGGGAGGCCCAGTACTTC. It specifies CSVDSVGEAQYF.

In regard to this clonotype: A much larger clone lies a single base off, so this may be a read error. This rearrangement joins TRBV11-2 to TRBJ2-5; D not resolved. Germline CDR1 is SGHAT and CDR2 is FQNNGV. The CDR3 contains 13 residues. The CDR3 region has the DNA TGTGCTAGCAGCTTAGCTCTGGAAGGGACCCAGTACTTC. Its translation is CASSLALEGTQYF.

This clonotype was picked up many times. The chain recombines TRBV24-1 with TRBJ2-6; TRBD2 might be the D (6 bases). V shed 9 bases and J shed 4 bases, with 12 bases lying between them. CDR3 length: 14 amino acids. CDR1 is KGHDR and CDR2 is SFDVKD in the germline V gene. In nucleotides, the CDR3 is TGTGCCACCGGCGGGGATGCCGGGGCCAACGTCCTGACTTTC. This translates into CATGGDAGANVLTF.

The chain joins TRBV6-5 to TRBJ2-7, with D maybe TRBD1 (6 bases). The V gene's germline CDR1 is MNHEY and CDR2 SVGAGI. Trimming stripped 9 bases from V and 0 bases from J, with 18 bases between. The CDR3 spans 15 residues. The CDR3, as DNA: TGTGCCAGTTGTTACAAGGACAGCAACTCCTACGAGCAGTACTTC. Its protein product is CASCYKDSNSYEQYF.

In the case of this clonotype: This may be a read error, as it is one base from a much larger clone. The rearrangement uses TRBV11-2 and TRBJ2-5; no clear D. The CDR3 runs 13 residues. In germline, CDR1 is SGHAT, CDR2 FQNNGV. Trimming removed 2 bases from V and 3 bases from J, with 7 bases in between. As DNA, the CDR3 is TGTGCCAGCAGCTTAACTCATGAAGAGACCCAGTACTTC. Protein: CASSLTHEETQYF.